This T cell receptor beta chain was captured by sequencing in a study of T cells in Graves' hyperthyroidism and ophthalmopathy. Germline CDR1 and CDR2: SQVTM and ANQGSEA. The CDR3 has 16 amino acids. Trimming took 7 bases from V and 5 from J; bases not matched to a gene: 16. Amplified regions were TCR beta CDR3 sequences from RNA transcripts. First-round RT-PCR of the TCR CDR3 relied on the HTBI primer set. TCRdb analysed the multiplex PCR reads with MiXCR anew, one entry per CDR3 protein. The sample holds about 840,000 distinct CDR3 sequences, around 39% seen once. Diagnosis of hyperthyroidism was new in patients aged 18 to 65, and its duration was under 2 months. The diagnostic basis comprised clinical symptoms, serum thyroxine and TRAb, thyroid ultrasound and orbital computed tomography. Fresh peripheral blood, around 10 ml, yielded the PBMCs.

V usage is TRBV29-1 and J usage is TRBJ1-5; 8 bases align to TRBD1. This sequence was found in a man aged 18 to 30 with Graves' hyperthyroidism. Sequencing was performed on blood. DNA of the CDR3: TGCAGCGCCCAGACAGGGGCGGTGGGGGGCGATCAGCCCCAGCATTTT. Amino acids: CSAQTGAVGGDQPQHF.